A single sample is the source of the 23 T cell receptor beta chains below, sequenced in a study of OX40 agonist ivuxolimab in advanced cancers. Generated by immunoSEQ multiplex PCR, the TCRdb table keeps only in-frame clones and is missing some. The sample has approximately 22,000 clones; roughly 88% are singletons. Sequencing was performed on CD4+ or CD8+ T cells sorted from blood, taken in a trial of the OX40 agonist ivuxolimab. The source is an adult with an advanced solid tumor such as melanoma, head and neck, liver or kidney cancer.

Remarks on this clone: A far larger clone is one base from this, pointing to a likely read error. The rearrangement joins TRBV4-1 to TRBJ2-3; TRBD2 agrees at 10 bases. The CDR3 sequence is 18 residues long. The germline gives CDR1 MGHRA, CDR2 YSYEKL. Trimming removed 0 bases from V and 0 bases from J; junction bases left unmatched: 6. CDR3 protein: CASSQDYRTSGSTDTQYF. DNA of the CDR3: TGCGCCAGCAGCCAAGATTATAGGACTAGCGGTAGCACAGATACGCAGTATTTT.

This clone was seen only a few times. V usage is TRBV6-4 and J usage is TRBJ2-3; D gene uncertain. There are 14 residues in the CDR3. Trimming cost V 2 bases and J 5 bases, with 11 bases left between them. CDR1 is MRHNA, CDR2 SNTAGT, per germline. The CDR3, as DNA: TGTGCCAGCAGTGACGTCCCTGGGGAAGATACGCAGTATTTT. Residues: CASSDVPGEDTQYF.

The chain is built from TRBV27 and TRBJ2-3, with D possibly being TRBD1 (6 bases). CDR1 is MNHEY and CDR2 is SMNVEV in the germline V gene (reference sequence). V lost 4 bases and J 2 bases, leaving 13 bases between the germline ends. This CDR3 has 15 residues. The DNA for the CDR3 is TGTGCCAGCAGTTCCAACAGGGAAAACACAGATACGCAGTATTTT. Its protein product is CASSSNRENTDTQYF.

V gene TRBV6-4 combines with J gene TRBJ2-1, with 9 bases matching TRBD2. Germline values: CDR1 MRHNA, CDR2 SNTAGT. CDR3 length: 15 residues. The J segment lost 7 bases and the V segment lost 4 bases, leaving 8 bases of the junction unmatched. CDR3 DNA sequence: TGTGCCAGCAGTGGGGCTAGCGGGACGGGGAATGAGCAGTTCTTC. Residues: CASSGASGTGNEQFF.

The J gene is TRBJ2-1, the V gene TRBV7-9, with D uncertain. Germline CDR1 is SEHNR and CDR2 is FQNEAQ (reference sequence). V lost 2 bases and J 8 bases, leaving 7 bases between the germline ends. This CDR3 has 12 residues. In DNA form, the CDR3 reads TGTGCCAGCAGCTTAAGGGTATATGAGCAGTTCTTC. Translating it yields CASSLRVYEQFF.

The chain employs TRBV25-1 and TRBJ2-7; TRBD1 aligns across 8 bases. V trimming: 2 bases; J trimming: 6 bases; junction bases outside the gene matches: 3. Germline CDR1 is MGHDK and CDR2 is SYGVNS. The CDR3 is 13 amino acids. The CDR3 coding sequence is TGTGCCAGCAGTGAAGGACAGGGCAGCGAGCAGTACTTC. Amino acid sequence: CASSEGQGSEQYF.

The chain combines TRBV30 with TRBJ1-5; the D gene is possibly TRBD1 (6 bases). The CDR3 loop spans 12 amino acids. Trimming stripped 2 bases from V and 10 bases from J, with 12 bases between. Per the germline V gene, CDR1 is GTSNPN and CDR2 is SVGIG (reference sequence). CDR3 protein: CAWSQGNLPQHF. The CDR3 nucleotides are TGTGCCTGGAGTCAGGGGAATCTTCCCCAGCATTTT.

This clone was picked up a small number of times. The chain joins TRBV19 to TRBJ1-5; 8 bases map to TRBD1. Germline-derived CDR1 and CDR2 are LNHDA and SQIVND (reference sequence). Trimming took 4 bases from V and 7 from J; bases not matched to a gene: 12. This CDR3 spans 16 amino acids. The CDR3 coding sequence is TGTGCCAGTAGTAAGGACAGGGACAGTGGAGGACAGCCCCAGCATTTT. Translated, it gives CASSKDRDSGGQPQHF.

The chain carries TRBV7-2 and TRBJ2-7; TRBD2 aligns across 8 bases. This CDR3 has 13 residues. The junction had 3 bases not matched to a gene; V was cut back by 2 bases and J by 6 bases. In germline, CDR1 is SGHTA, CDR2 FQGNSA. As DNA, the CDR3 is TGTGCCAGCAGCTTATGGCTAGCGGGCGAGCAGTACTTC. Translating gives CASSLWLAGEQYF.

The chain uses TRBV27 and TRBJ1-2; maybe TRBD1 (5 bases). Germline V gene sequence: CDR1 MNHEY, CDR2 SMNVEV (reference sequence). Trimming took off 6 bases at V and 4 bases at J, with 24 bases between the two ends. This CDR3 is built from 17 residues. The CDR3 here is CASRRGLTGRAIYGYTF. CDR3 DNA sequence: TGTGCCAGCAGAAGGGGATTGACGGGACGGGCTATCTATGGCTACACCTTC.

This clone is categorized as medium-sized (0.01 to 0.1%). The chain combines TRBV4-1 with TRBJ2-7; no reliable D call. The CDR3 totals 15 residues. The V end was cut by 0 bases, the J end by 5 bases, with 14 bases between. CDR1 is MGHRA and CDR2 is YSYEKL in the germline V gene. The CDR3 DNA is TGCGCCAGCAGCCAAGATATTCCCCGTAAGGACGAGCAGTACTTC. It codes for CASSQDIPRKDEQYF.

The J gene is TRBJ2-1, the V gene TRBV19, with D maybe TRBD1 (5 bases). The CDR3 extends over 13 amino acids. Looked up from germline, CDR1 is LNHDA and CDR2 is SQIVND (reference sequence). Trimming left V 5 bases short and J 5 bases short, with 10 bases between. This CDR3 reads CASSAPGNNEQFF. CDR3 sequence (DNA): TGTGCCAGTAGTGCCCCAGGGAACAATGAGCAGTTCTTC.

The CDR3 reads CASSPLGEETQYF. The CDR3 DNA follows: TGTGCCAGCAGTCCACTGGGGGAGGAGACCCAGTACTTC. The V gene is TRBV27, the J gene TRBJ2-5; tentatively, D is TRBD1 or TRBD2 (5 bases each). The CDR3 has 13 amino acids. Trimming pared 5 bases from V and 5 bases from J, leaving 12 bases between. Germline V gene data show CDR1 as MNHEY and CDR2 as SMNVEV (reference sequence).

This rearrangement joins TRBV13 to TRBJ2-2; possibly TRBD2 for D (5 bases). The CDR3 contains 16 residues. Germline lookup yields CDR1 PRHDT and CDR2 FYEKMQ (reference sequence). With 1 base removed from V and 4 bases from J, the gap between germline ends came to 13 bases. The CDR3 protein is CASSLVRGERTGELFF. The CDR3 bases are TGTGCCAGCAGCTTAGTCCGGGGAGAGCGCACCGGGGAGCTGTTTTTT. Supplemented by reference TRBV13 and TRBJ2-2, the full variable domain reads AAGVIQSPRHLIKEKRETATLKCYPIPRHDTVYWYQQGPGQDPQFLISFYEKMQSDKGSIPDRFSAQQFSDYHSELNMSSLELGDSALYFCASSLVRGERTGELFFGEGSRLTVL.

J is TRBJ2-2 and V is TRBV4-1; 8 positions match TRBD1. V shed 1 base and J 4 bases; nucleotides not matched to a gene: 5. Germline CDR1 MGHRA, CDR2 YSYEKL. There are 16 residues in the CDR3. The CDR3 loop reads CASSQGGQGATGELFF. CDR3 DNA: TGCGCCAGCAGCCAAGGAGGACAGGGAGCCACCGGGGAGCTGTTTTTT.

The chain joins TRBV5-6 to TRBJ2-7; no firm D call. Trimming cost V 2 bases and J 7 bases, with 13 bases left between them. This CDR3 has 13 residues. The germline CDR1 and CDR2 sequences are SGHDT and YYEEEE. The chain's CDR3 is CASSFLVMGEQYF. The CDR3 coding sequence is TGTGCCAGCAGCTTCTTGGTCATGGGGGAGCAGTACTTC.

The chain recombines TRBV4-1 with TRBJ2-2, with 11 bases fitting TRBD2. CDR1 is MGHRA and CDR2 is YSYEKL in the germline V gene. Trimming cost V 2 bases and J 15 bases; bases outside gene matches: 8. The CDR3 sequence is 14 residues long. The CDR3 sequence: CASSQRLAGSSVFF. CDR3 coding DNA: TGCGCCAGCAGCCAAAGACTAGCGGGGTCCTCGGTGTTTTTT.

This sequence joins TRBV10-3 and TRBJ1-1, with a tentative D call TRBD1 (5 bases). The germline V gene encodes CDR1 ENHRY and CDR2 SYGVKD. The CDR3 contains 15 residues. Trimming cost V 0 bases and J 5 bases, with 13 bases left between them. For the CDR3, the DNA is TGTGCCATCAGTGAGTCCGGGGCAGGGTGGACTGAAGCTTTCTTT. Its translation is CAISESGAGWTEAFF.

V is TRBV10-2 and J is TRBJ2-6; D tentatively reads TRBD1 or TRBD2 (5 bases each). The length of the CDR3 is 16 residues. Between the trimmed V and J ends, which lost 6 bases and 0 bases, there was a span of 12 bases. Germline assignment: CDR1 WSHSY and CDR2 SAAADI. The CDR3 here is CASSGREPSGANVLTF. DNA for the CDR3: TGCGCCAGCAGCGGCAGGGAGCCCTCTGGGGCCAACGTCCTGACTTTC.

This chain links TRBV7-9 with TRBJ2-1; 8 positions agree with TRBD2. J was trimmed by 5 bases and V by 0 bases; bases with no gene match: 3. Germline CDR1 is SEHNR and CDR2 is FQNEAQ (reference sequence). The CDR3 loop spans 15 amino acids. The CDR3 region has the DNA TGTGCCAGCAGCTTAGCCCCGGGAGGGAACAATGAGCAGTTCTTC. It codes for CASSLAPGGNNEQFF. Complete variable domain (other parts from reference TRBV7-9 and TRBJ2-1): DTGVSQNPRHKITKRGQNVTFRCDPISEHNRLYWYRQTLGQGPEFLTYFQNEAQLEKSRLLSDRFSAERPKGSFSTLEIQRTEQGDSAMYLCASSLAPGGNNEQFFGPGTRLTVL.

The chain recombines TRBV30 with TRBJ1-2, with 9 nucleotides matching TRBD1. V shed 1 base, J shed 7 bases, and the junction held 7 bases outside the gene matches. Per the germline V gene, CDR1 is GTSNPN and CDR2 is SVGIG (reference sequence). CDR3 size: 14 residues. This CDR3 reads CAWSATTGGGGYTF. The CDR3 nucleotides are TGTGCCTGGAGTGCAACGACAGGGGGAGGTGGCTACACCTTC.

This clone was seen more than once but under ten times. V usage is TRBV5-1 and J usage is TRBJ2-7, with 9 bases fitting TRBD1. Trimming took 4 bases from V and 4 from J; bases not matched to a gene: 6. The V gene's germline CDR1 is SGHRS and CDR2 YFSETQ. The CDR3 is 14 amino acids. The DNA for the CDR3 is TGCGCCAGCAGCCCCGGACAGGGGAAGTACGAGCAGTACTTC. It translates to CASSPGQGKYEQYF.

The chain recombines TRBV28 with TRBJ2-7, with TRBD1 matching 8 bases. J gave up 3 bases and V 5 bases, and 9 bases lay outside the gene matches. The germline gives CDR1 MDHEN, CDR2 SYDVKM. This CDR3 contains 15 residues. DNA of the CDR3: TGTGCCAGCAGTCCCGGGACAGGTTGGGGCTACGAGCAGTACTTC. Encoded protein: CASSPGTGWGYEQYF.